What follows are 27 T cell receptor beta chains derived from one specimen sequenced in a study of T cell responses to AZD1222 COVID-19 vaccine. Repertoires were generated with immunoSEQ multiplex PCR, while TCRdb's copy carries only in-frame clones and drops some. The data show tens of thousands of clones, 85% to 95% seen once. Source: peripheral blood, taken 28 days after the second AZD1222 dose. These TCRs come from an adult who received the AZD1222 COVID-19 vaccine.

J is TRBJ2-6 and V is TRBV6-5; possibly TRBD1 for D (6 bases). V was cut by 4 bases and J by 1 base, with 8 bases left in between. Germline loops: CDR1 MNHEY, CDR2 SVGAGI. The CDR3 totals 15 residues. CDR3 in DNA: TGTGCCAGCAGTTTCCAGGGGTCTGGGGCCAACGTCCTGACTTTC. As protein: CASSFQGSGANVLTF.

This rearrangement joins TRBV7-9 to TRBJ2-2; D might be TRBD2 (7 bases). Germline assignment: CDR1 SEHNR and CDR2 FQNEAQ (reference sequence). V dropped 11 bases and J dropped 1 base, with 20 bases sitting between them. This CDR3 is 16 amino acids long. For the CDR3, the DNA is TGTGCCCTCCTGGGAGGGGGACACGGGAACACCGGGGAGCTGTTTTTT. Protein sequence: CALLGGGHGNTGELFF.

The chain links TRBV28 to TRBJ2-2, with 11 nucleotides matching TRBD2. CDR1 MDHEN and CDR2 SYDVKM come from the germline V gene. There are 17 residues in the CDR3. V shed 3 bases, J shed 3 bases, and the junction held 6 bases outside the gene matches. The CDR3 sequence is CASSLSGTSGHTGELFF. The CDR3 nucleotides read TGTGCCAGCAGTTTGTCCGGGACTAGCGGCCACACCGGGGAGCTGTTTTTT.

The J gene is TRBJ2-2, the V gene TRBV19; 8 bases match TRBD1. Germline V CDR1 and CDR2: LNHDA, SQIVND (reference sequence). The CDR3 consists of 17 residues. The trim removed 5 bases at V and 3 bases at J, leaving 11 bases unmatched. For the CDR3, the DNA is TGTGCCAGTAGTGCCGGGACAGGTCGGGTATACACCGGGGAGCTGTTTTTT. Translation: CASSAGTGRVYTGELFF.

The CDR3 sequence is CASTLSGGDNEQFF. The CDR3 coding sequence is TGTGCCAGCACCCTGAGCGGCGGGGACAATGAGCAGTTCTTC. The J gene is TRBJ2-1, the V gene TRBV3-1 (or the pseudogene TRBV3-2), with D perhaps matching TRBD2 (6 bases). The germline V gene encodes CDR1 LGHDT and CDR2 YNNKEL (reference sequence). V dropped 7 bases and J dropped 5 bases, with 15 bases sitting between them. The CDR3 has 14 amino acids.

This clone was recorded once. The V gene is TRBV6-5, the J gene TRBJ2-3, with D maybe TRBD2 (5 bases). The CDR3 is made up of 14 amino acids. Between the trimmed V and J ends, which lost 7 bases and 2 bases, there was a span of 13 bases. Germline CDR1 MNHEY, CDR2 SVGAGI. The CDR3 DNA reads as TGTGCCAGCAAGGTGTCGGAGGCCACAGATACGCAGTATTTT. Its protein is CASKVSEATDTQYF.

The V call is TRBV28, the J call TRBJ2-1, with 10 bases that match TRBD1. Per germline, CDR1 MDHEN and CDR2 SYDVKM. The CDR3 is made up of 14 amino acids. The V and J ends lost 6 bases and 10 bases, in that order; junction bases with no gene match: 9. The CDR3 is CASRASLTGGEQFF. CDR3 DNA sequence: TGTGCCAGCAGAGCCTCCCTGACAGGGGGCGAGCAGTTCTTC.

The V call is TRBV3-1 (or the pseudogene TRBV3-2), the J call TRBJ1-3; D is possibly TRBD1 (5 bases). The CDR3 consists of 15 residues. Germline assignment: CDR1 LGHDT and CDR2 YNNKEL (reference sequence). Trimming took off 4 bases at V and 0 bases at J, with 10 bases between the two ends. This CDR3 is CASSPQTDSGNTIYF. Here the CDR3 DNA reads TGTGCCAGCAGCCCCCAGACAGACTCTGGAAACACCATATATTTT.

V usage is TRBV9 and J usage is TRBJ2-5, with TRBD1 matching over 8 bases. The CDR3 is made up of 15 amino acids. J lost 4 bases, V lost 1 base, and 6 bases had no gene match. Germline lookup yields CDR1 SGDLS and CDR2 YYNGEE. In DNA, the CDR3 is TGTGCCAGCAGCGTAAACCAGGGGGCGCGAGAGACCCAGTACTTC. This encodes CASSVNQGARETQYF.

In its sample, this clone was seen once. This chain links TRBV13 with TRBJ2-7; 8 nucleotides line up with TRBD1. The germline V gene has CDR1 PRHDT and CDR2 FYEKMQ (reference sequence). The CDR3 is 13 residues long. V lost 3 bases and J lost 5; bases outside the gene matches: 3. DNA of the CDR3: TGTGCCAGCAGCTTGTCGACAGGGGACGAGCAGTACTTC. Amino acids: CASSLSTGDEQYF.

The chain links TRBV27 to TRBJ2-5; TRBD2 matches 8 bases. This CDR3 is 14 amino acids long. Trimming removed 6 bases from V and 7 bases from J; junction bases left unmatched: 10. Germline V gene lookup returns CDR1 MNHEY and CDR2 SMNVEV (reference sequence). The CDR3, as DNA: TGTGCCAGCAGCGCTACGGGGGGGTGGGGGACCCAGTACTTC. Encoded protein: CASSATGGWGTQYF.

The chain links TRBV7-9 to TRBJ2-7; D gene ambiguous. The V and J ends lost 1 base and 0 bases respectively, with 10 bases between them. Looked up from germline, CDR1 is SEHNR and CDR2 is FQNEAQ (reference sequence). This CDR3 spans 15 amino acids. The CDR3 DNA is TGTGCCAGCAGCTTAGGGTCAGCCGCCTCCTACGAGCAGTACTTC. Its protein is CASSLGSAASYEQYF.

The chain is built from TRBV4-1 and TRBJ2-7, with D perhaps TRBD1 (6 bases). V was clipped by 4 bases and J by 5 bases, with 18 bases between them. CDR1 and CDR2 from the germline V gene are MGHRA and YSYEKL. CDR3 size: 15 residues. CDR3: CASSLGDRFPDEQYF. The CDR3 DNA reads as TGCGCCAGCAGCCTCGGCGACAGGTTCCCGGACGAGCAGTACTTC.

The V gene is TRBV5-1, the J gene TRBJ2-5; a weak D match, TRBD2 (6 bases). The germline gives CDR1 SGHRS, CDR2 YFSETQ. V lost 4 bases and J 5 bases, leaving 18 bases between the germline ends. The CDR3 has 15 amino acids. CDR3: CASSAGEARRETQYF. Written as DNA, the CDR3 is TGCGCCAGCAGCGCCGGGGAGGCGCGGAGGGAGACCCAGTACTTC.

This chain uses TRBV7-9 with TRBJ1-6, with D maybe TRBD1 (6 bases). The CDR3 loop spans 13 amino acids. Germline V gives CDR1 SEHNR, CDR2 FQNEAQ (reference sequence). V was clipped by 5 bases and J by 10 bases, with 12 bases between them. The CDR3 bases are TGTGCCAGCAGCCATAACAGGGTGTCACCCCTCCACTTT. Its protein product is CASSHNRVSPLHF.

The chain joins TRBV7-3 to TRBJ1-6; no clear D. The ends were cut back, 2 bases at V and 8 bases at J, with 13 bases in the middle. CDR3 length: 15 amino acids. Germline CDR1 reads SGHTA; CDR2 reads FQGTGA. The CDR3 DNA reads as TGTGCCAGCAGCTTAGGAGGTCCTCCTGATTCACCCCTCCACTTT. Protein product: CASSLGGPPDSPLHF.

The chain employs TRBV6-5 and TRBJ2-1, with 7 bases identical to TRBD2. The junction had 6 bases not matched to a gene; V was cut back by 7 bases and J by 0 bases. Germline CDR1 reads MNHEY; CDR2 reads SVGAGI. The CDR3 length is 15 residues. CDR3: CASTPGGGSYNEQFF. CDR3 nucleotide sequence: TGTGCCAGCACCCCTGGCGGGGGCTCCTACAATGAGCAGTTCTTC.

This clone appeared once. The V and J genes are TRBV2 and TRBJ1-1; 8 bases align to TRBD1. The germline gives CDR1 SNHLY, CDR2 FYNNEI. The CDR3 contains 15 residues. Trimming cost V 1 base and J 7 bases; bases outside gene matches: 8. The CDR3 sequence is CASSEEAGGTGEAFF. The CDR3, as DNA: TGTGCCAGCAGTGAAGAGGCAGGGGGCACGGGTGAAGCTTTCTTT.

This clone was recorded a few times. The chain uses TRBV19 and TRBJ2-1; D is perhaps TRBD2 (6 bases). The germline V and J ends were trimmed by 5 bases and 1 base, with 15 bases remaining between them. The germline V gene has CDR1 LNHDA and CDR2 SQIVND (reference sequence). CDR3 length: 16 amino acids. As DNA, the CDR3 is TGTGCCAGTAGTCCCACCCCCGGGGGATCCTACAATGAGCAGTTCTTC. Translation: CASSPTPGGSYNEQFF. Based on the CDR3 plus reference TRBV19 and TRBJ2-1, the full variable domain is DGGITQSPKYLFRKEGQNVTLSCEQNLNHDAMYWYRQDPGQGLRLIYYSQIVNDFQKGDIAEGYSVSREKKESFPLTVTSAQKNPTAFYLCASSPTPGGSYNEQFFGPGTRLTVL.

The sample holds a few counts of this clone. The chain's CDR3 is CASSLDHRGDQPQHF. CDR3 nucleotide sequence: TGTGCCAGCAGTTTAGACCACAGGGGCGATCAGCCCCAGCATTTT. The V gene is TRBV27, the J gene TRBJ1-5, with 7 positions matching TRBD1. Unmatched junction bases numbered 6, after V lost 2 bases and J lost 5 bases. This CDR3 region has 15 residues. Per germline, CDR1 MNHEY and CDR2 SMNVEV (reference sequence).

The rearrangement joins TRBV19 to TRBJ2-2; a possible D gene is TRBD1 (7 bases). The CDR3 spans 16 residues. V was cut by 5 bases and J by 0 bases, with 13 bases left in between. Germline loops: CDR1 LNHDA, CDR2 SQIVND (reference sequence). CDR3 sequence (DNA): TGTGCCAGTAGTCGGGGGACAGCCGCGAACACCGGGGAGCTGTTTTTT. Translating it yields CASSRGTAANTGELFF.

This clone came up a few times. The chain employs TRBV27 and TRBJ1-6; D gene uncertain. This CDR3 is built from 12 residues. Germline CDR1 MNHEY, CDR2 SMNVEV (reference sequence). V was clipped by 4 bases and J by 9 bases, with 7 bases between them. The CDR3 sequence is CASSSRTSPLHF. CDR3 in DNA: TGTGCCAGCAGTTCCAGAACTTCACCCCTCCACTTT.

The CDR3 loop reads CASSLQMTGPGTQYF. In DNA, the CDR3 is TGTGCCAGCAGTTTGCAGATGACAGGCCCTGGGACCCAGTACTTC. This chain joins TRBV28 and TRBJ2-5, with D possibly matching TRBD1 (6 bases). Per germline, CDR1 MDHEN and CDR2 SYDVKM. Trimming shortened V by 3 bases and J by 7 bases, and 18 bases separated the two germline ends. The CDR3 is 15 residues long.

As DNA, the CDR3 is TGTGCCAGCGGGGGGTTCCGAGGGGAGACCCAGTACTTC. Its translation is CASGGFRGETQYF. The rearrangement joins TRBV2 to TRBJ2-5; weak D call: TRBD2 (6 bases). Germline V lookup: CDR1 SNHLY, CDR2 FYNNEI. Between the trimmed V and J ends, which lost 8 bases and 5 bases, there was a span of 15 bases. The CDR3 is 13 amino acids. Combining the CDR3 with reference TRBV2 and TRBJ2-5 gives the whole variable domain EPEVTQTPSHQVTQMGQEVILRCVPISNHLYFYWYRQILGQKVEFLVSFYNNEISEKSEIFDDQFSVERPDGSNFTLKIRSTKLEDSAMYFCASGGFRGETQYFGPGTRLLVL.

V is TRBV7-9 and J is TRBJ2-2, with a possible D match to TRBD2 (5 bases). This CDR3 contains 14 residues. CDR1 and CDR2 from the germline V gene are SEHNR and FQNEAQ (reference sequence). Trimming took 5 bases from V and 3 from J, leaving 10 bases between them. This chain's CDR3 is CASSPQLDTGELFF. The CDR3 DNA reads TGTGCCAGCAGCCCCCAACTAGACACCGGGGAGCTGTTTTTT.

The chain couples TRBV7-7 to TRBJ2-7; D may match TRBD1 or TRBD2 (5 bases each). CDR3 length: 15 residues. V shed 1 base and J shed 2 bases, with 12 bases lying between them. Germline CDR1 reads SSHAT; CDR2 reads FNYEAQ (reference sequence). CDR3 sequence (DNA): TGTGCCAGCAGCTTAGGCCCCGGGACCACCTACGAGCAGTACTTC. It specifies CASSLGPGTTYEQYF.

The rearrangement uses TRBV11-2 and TRBJ1-1, with D unclear. Per the germline V gene, CDR1 is SGHAT and CDR2 is FQNNGV. The CDR3 consists of 13 residues. With 3 bases removed from V and 10 bases from J, the gap between germline ends came to 15 bases. CDR3 amino acids: CASSLDRSSGAFF. In DNA, the CDR3 is TGTGCCAGCAGCTTGGACCGAAGTTCAGGAGCTTTCTTT.